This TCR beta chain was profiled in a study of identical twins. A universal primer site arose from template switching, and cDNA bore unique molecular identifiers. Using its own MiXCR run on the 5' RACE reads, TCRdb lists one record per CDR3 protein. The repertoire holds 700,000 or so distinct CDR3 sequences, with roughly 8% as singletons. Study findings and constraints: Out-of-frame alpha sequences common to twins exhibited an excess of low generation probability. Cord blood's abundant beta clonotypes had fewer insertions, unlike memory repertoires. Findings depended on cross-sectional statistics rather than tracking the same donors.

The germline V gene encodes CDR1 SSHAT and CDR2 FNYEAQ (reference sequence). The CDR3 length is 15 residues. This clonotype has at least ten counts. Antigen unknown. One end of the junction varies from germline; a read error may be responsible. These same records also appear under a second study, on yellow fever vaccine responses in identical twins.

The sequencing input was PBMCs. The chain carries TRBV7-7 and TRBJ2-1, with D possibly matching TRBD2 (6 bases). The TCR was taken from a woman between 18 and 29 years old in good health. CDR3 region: CASSARDSKDNEQFF. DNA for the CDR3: TGTGCTAGCAGCGCTCGGGACTCAAAAGACAATGAGCAGTTCTTC.